This TCR beta chain was documented in a study of blood T cell repertoires in COVID-19. TCRdb's copy holds only in-frame clones and misses some; the assay was immunoSEQ multiplex PCR. This table holds about 220,000 clones, about 85% found once. Germline loops: CDR1 LNHNV, CDR2 YYDKDF (reference sequence). The V end lost 6 bases, the J end lost 0 bases, and 8 bases lay between the germline ends. This CDR3 region has 13 residues. Material: peripheral blood. The sequence came from a woman aged 55 to 70 who had recovered from COVID-19. The chain links TRBV15 to TRBJ1-2; D gene uncertain. The CDR3 region is CATSRGANYGYTF. The CDR3 DNA sequence: TGTGCCACCAGTCGGGGAGCTAACTATGGCTACACCTTC.